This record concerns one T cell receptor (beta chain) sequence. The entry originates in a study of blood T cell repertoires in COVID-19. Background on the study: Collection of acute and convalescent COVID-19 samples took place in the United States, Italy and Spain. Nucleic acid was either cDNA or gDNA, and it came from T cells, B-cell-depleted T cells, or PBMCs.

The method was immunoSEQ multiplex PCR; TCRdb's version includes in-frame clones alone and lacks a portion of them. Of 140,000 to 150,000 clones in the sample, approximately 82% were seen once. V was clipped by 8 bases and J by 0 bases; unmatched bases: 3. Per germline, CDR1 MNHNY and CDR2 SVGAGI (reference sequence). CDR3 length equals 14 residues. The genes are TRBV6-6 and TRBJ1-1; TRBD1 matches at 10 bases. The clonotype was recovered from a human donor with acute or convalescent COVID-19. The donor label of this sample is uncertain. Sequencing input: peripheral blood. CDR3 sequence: CASGGQGMNTEAFF. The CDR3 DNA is TGTGCCAGCGGGGGACAGGGGATGAACACTGAAGCTTTCTTT.